The 22 T cell receptor beta chains in this list originate from one sample, sequenced in a study of Ad26.COV2.S vaccination and SARS-CoV-2 variants. Treatment described: over 15 received Ad26.COV2.S at low or high dose, single or two shots; several received placebo; per-sample allocation not given. Sampling was done on day 63 after the first vaccine or placebo injection. Assay: immunoSEQ multiplex PCR; the TCRdb copy retains only in-frame clones and omits some. The sample consists of around 300,000 clones, 85% to 90% of them appearing once. Sequencing used peripheral blood, obtained in a trial of Ad26.COV2.S vaccine versus placebo. Source of these receptors: a person aged 18-60 years who received the Ad26.COV2.S COVID-19 vaccine or a placebo.

This chain connects TRBV6-5 to TRBJ2-5; no reliable D call. Per the germline V gene, CDR1 is MNHEY and CDR2 is SVGAGI. Deletions cut 7 bases from V and 7 bases from J, with 22 bases between. The CDR3 runs 15 residues. The CDR3, as DNA: TGTGCCAGCATAACGACGAGCCTCACTTCTGCGACCCAGTACTTC. This gives the protein CASITTSLTSATQYF.

The rearrangement uses TRBV27 and TRBJ2-6, with 14 bases that match TRBD2. Germline CDR1 is MNHEY and CDR2 is SMNVEV (reference sequence). CDR3 length: 17 residues. V was pared by 4 bases and J by 3 bases, with 2 bases of the junction left unmatched. The CDR3, as DNA: TGTGCCAGCAGTTGGGGACTAGCGGGGGTTGGGGCCAACGTCCTGACTTTC. Its protein product is CASSWGLAGVGANVLTF. The variable domain in full, completed from reference TRBV27 and TRBJ2-6, reads EAQVTQNPRYLITVTGKKLTVTCSQNMNHEYMSWYRQDPGLGLRQIYYSMNVEVTDKGDVPEGYKVSRKEKRNFPLILESPSPNQTSLYFCASSWGLAGVGANVLTFGAGSRLTVL.

The V gene is TRBV9, the J gene TRBJ2-6; D unresolved. V was clipped by 5 bases and J by 0 bases, with 6 bases between them. In germline, CDR1 is SGDLS, CDR2 YYNGEE. The CDR3 sequence is 14 residues long. The CDR3 loop reads CASRRSSGANVLTF. CDR3 coding DNA: TGTGCCAGCAGGCGGTCCTCTGGGGCCAACGTCCTGACTTTC.

The chain uses TRBV28 and TRBJ2-7; D perhaps matches TRBD2 (6 bases). The V end lost 7 bases, the J end lost 2 bases, and 15 bases lay between the germline ends. This CDR3 has 14 residues. Looked up from germline, CDR1 is MDHEN and CDR2 is SYDVKM. CDR3 DNA: TGTGCCAGCAAAGTCTGGGGGGAAGCCTACGAGCAGTACTTC. Its protein is CASKVWGEAYEQYF.

V gene TRBV7-9 combines with J gene TRBJ2-7, with D uncertain. Germline V gives CDR1 SEHNR, CDR2 FQNEAQ (reference sequence). The CDR3 has 15 residues. Trimming shortened V by 0 bases and J by 3 bases, and 12 bases separated the two germline ends. CDR3 DNA: TGTGCCAGCAGCTTAGCTTGGACCTCGGGCTACGAGCAGTACTTC. This translates into CASSLAWTSGYEQYF.

The chain uses TRBV10-3 and TRBJ2-3; 12 nucleotides agree with TRBD2. CDR1 is ENHRY and CDR2 is SYGVKD in the germline V gene. V was pared by 5 bases and J by 5 bases, with 5 bases of the junction left unmatched. The CDR3 spans 15 residues. CDR3: CAISPSGGALDTQYF. CDR3 bases: TGTGCCATCAGTCCTAGCGGGGGGGCCTTAGATACGCAGTATTTT.

This clone has only a few counts. The chain couples TRBV5-4 to TRBJ2-2, with D uncertain. V lost 2 bases and J 0 bases, leaving 8 bases between the germline ends. There are 15 residues in the CDR3. Per germline, CDR1 SGHNT and CDR2 YYREEE (reference sequence). The CDR3 coding sequence is TGTGCCAGCAGCTTTAACTACCCGAACACCGGGGAGCTGTTTTTT. As protein: CASSFNYPNTGELFF.

This clone was detected once. V gene TRBV6-1 combines with J gene TRBJ2-7; D perhaps matches TRBD1 (6 bases). CDR3 size: 16 residues. CDR1 and CDR2 (germline): MNHNS, SASEGT. Trimming pared 1 base from V and 0 bases from J, leaving 13 bases between. The CDR3 loop is CASSEVGGGSSYEQYF. The CDR3 DNA sequence: TGTGCCAGCAGTGAAGTTGGGGGCGGCTCCTCCTACGAGCAGTACTTC.

This sequence joins TRBV18 and TRBJ1-6; D possibly corresponds to TRBD1 (6 bases). Trimming left V 2 bases short and J 0 bases short, with 14 bases between. CDR3 size: 18 residues. The germline V gene has CDR1 KGHSH and CDR2 LQKENI. This CDR3 is CASSPYFGGLSYNSPLHF. The CDR3 nucleotides read TGTGCCAGCTCACCATATTTCGGGGGCCTCTCCTATAATTCACCCCTCCACTTT. Complete variable domain (other parts from reference TRBV18 and TRBJ1-6): NAGVMQNPRHLVRRRGQEARLRCSPMKGHSHVYWYRQLPEEGLKFMVYLQKENIIDESGMPKERFSAEFPKEGPSILRIQQVVRGDSAAYFCASSPYFGGLSYNSPLHFGNGTRLTVT.

J is TRBJ1-2 and V is TRBV5-4, with TRBD1 matching over 11 bases. Per germline, CDR1 SGHNT and CDR2 YYREEE (reference sequence). After removal of 5 bases from V and 0 bases from J, the junction contained 3 bases not matched to a gene. This CDR3 comprises 15 residues. CDR3 residues: CASRAGQGANYGYTF. CDR3 DNA: TGTGCCAGCAGGGCGGGACAGGGGGCTAACTATGGCTACACCTTC. The whole variable domain, filled in from reference TRBV5-4 and TRBJ1-2, reads ETGVTQSPTHLIKTRGQQVTLRCSSQSGHNTVSWYQQALGQGPQFIFQYYREEENGRGNFPPRFSGLQFPNYSSELNVNALELDDSALYLCASRAGQGANYGYTFGSGTRLTVV.

The chain links TRBV11-3 to TRBJ1-4; maybe TRBD1 (5 bases). Germline CDR1 and CDR2: SGHNT and YENEEA. V gave up 5 bases and J gave up 3 bases, with 10 bases separating them. The CDR3 has 14 residues. In nucleotides, the CDR3 is TGTGCCAGCAGCCCCAGGGTAGCTAATGAAAAACTGTTTTTT. Its protein product is CASSPRVANEKLFF.

The rearrangement uses TRBV3-1 (or the pseudogene TRBV3-2) and TRBJ2-3; D is unresolved. V lost 3 bases and J lost 6, with 10 bases in between. The V gene's germline CDR1 is LGHDT and CDR2 YNNKEL (reference sequence). The CDR3 has 13 residues. As DNA, the CDR3 is TGTGCCAGCAGCCAGTTCGCCGGGGATACGCAGTATTTT. Protein: CASSQFAGDTQYF.

V usage is TRBV9 and J usage is TRBJ2-7; TRBD2 aligns across 8 bases. CDR1 and CDR2 (germline): SGDLS, YYNGEE. The CDR3 loop spans 13 amino acids. The V and J ends lost 7 bases and 5 bases, in that order; junction bases with no gene match: 8. The CDR3 DNA reads as TGTGCCAGCTCCCTTAGCGGGACCCACGAGCAGTACTTC. Protein sequence: CASSLSGTHEQYF.

This clone was seen only once. The genes are TRBV29-1 and TRBJ2-1; 7 nucleotides align to TRBD2. V lost 4 bases to trimming and J lost 4 bases; unmatched junction nucleotides: 7. Germline lookup yields CDR1 SQVTM and CDR2 ANQGSEA. The CDR3 sequence is 14 residues long. The CDR3 spells CSVADGTIYNEQFF. In nucleotides, the CDR3 is TGCAGCGTTGCCGACGGGACTATATACAATGAGCAGTTCTTC.

The chain recombines TRBV27 with TRBJ1-2; perhaps TRBD1 as D (5 bases). Trimming pared 7 bases from V and 5 bases from J, leaving 14 bases between. Germline assignment: CDR1 MNHEY and CDR2 SMNVEV (reference sequence). The CDR3 totals 13 residues. The CDR3: CASKFAGSYGYTF. The CDR3 DNA is TGTGCCAGCAAGTTTGCAGGGTCTTATGGCTACACCTTC.

The gene calls are TRBV6-1 and TRBJ1-5, with unresolved D. V shed 3 bases and J shed 3 bases, with 15 bases lying between them. The V gene's germline CDR1 is MNHNS and CDR2 SASEGT. This CDR3 is built from 16 residues. CDR3 sequence reads: CASSDSSSGVNQPQHF. The CDR3 DNA sequence: TGTGCCAGCAGTGATAGTTCTTCTGGGGTCAATCAGCCCCAGCATTTT.

The chain has TRBV7-9 and TRBJ1-2, with D perhaps matching TRBD1 (6 bases). This CDR3 spans 13 amino acids. Between the trimmed V and J ends, which lost 5 bases and 6 bases, there was a span of 13 bases. Germline CDR1 reads SEHNR; CDR2 reads FQNEAQ (reference sequence). The CDR3 DNA follows: TGTGCCAGCAGCCCCTCGCGGGGGCATGGCTACACCTTC. Translation gives CASSPSRGHGYTF.

This clone was found many times. The chain joins TRBV5-4 to TRBJ1-4; 8 nucleotides align to TRBD1. The V gene end was trimmed by 4 bases and the J gene end by 5 bases; junction bases not matched to a gene: 10. The CDR3 spans 16 residues. CDR1 SGHNT and CDR2 YYREEE come from the germline V gene (reference sequence). The CDR3 here is CASSEATGARNEKLFF. DNA of the CDR3: TGTGCCAGCAGCGAGGCGACAGGGGCCAGGAATGAAAAACTGTTTTTT. Variable domain in full (rest from reference TRBV5-4 and TRBJ1-4): ETGVTQSPTHLIKTRGQQVTLRCSSQSGHNTVSWYQQALGQGPQFIFQYYREEENGRGNFPPRFSGLQFPNYSSELNVNALELDDSALYLCASSEATGARNEKLFFGSGTQLSVL.

V usage is TRBV19 and J usage is TRBJ2-3, with TRBD2 matching over 8 bases. Looked up from germline, CDR1 is LNHDA and CDR2 is SQIVND (reference sequence). V lost 3 bases to trimming and J lost 1 base; unmatched junction nucleotides: 3. CDR3 length: 15 residues. For the CDR3, the DNA is TGTGCCAGTAGTATTACTAGCGGACGCACAGATACGCAGTATTTT. It specifies CASSITSGRTDTQYF.

The chain couples TRBV6-2 or TRBV6-3 to TRBJ2-5; D is unresolved. Germline lookup yields CDR1 MNHEY and CDR2 SVGEGT. With 4 bases removed from V and 1 base from J, the gap between germline ends came to 7 bases. The CDR3 length is 13 residues. The CDR3 coding sequence is TGTGCCAGCAGTTTTCGCCCCCAAGAGACCCAGTACTTC. This codes for CASSFRPQETQYF.

This clone has a single count. This chain connects TRBV5-6 to TRBJ1-4; tentative D call: TRBD1 (5 bases). Trimming removed 0 bases from V and 4 bases from J, with 13 bases in between. Germline V gives CDR1 SGHDT, CDR2 YYEEEE. The CDR3 covers 16 residues. CDR3 loop: CASSLEGPGVNEKLFF. The CDR3 DNA sequence: TGTGCCAGCAGCTTGGAGGGGCCGGGAGTTAATGAAAAACTGTTTTTT.

The V call is TRBV29-1, the J call TRBJ2-1, with 7 bases lining up with TRBD1. Germline V CDR1 and CDR2: SQVTM, ANQGSEA. V shed 7 bases, J shed 8 bases, and the junction held 14 bases outside the gene matches. The CDR3 has 14 residues. The CDR3 spells CSAAGTEGFDEQFF. Here the CDR3 DNA reads TGCAGCGCCGCCGGGACAGAAGGTTTTGATGAGCAGTTCTTC.